This T cell receptor (beta chain) was captured by sequencing in a study of control samples from healthy donors and cancer patients. Germline CDR1 is KGHDR and CDR2 is SFDVKD. The trim removed 4 bases at V and 7 bases at J, leaving 9 bases unmatched. The CDR3 covers 15 residues. The table came from immunoSEQ multiplex PCR; TCRdb's copy has only in-frame clones and leaves some out. The table lists about 170,000 clones, around nine tenths of them singletons. This sequence joins TRBV24-1 and TRBJ2-1, with TRBD1 identical over 7 bases. The clonotype comes from a man aged 25-45 years in good health. Sequenced material: blood. The CDR3 loop reads CATSEASIQGNEQFF. The CDR3 DNA follows: TGTGCCACCAGTGAAGCAAGTATACAGGGGAATGAGCAGTTCTTC.